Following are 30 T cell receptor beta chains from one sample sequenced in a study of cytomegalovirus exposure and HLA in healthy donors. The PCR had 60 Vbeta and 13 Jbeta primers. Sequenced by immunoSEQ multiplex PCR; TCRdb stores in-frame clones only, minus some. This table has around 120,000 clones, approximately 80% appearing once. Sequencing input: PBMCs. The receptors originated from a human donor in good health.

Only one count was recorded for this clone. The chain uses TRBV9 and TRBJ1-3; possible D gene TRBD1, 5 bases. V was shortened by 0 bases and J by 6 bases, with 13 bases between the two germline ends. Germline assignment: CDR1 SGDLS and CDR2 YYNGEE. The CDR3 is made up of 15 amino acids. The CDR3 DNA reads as TGTGCCAGCAGCGTAGATACAGGAAGGCAAAACACCATATATTTT. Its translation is CASSVDTGRQNTIYF.

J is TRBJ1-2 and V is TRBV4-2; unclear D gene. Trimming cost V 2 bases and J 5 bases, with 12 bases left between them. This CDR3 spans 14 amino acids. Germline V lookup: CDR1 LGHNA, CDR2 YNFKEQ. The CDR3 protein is CASSQPHVQYGYTF. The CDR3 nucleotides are TGTGCCAGCAGCCAACCACATGTCCAATATGGCTACACCTTC.

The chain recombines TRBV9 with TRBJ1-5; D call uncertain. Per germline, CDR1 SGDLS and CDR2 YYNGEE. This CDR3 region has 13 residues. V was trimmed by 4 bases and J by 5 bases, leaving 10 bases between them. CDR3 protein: CASSLADYQPQHF. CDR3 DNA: TGTGCCAGCAGCCTGGCCGATTATCAGCCCCAGCATTTT.

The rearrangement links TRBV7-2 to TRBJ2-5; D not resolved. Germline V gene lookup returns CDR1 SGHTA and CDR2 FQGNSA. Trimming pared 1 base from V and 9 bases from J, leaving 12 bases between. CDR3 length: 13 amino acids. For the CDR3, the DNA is TGTGCCAGCAGCTTAGTTGATAGCTGGGCCCAGTACTTC. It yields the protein CASSLVDSWAQYF.

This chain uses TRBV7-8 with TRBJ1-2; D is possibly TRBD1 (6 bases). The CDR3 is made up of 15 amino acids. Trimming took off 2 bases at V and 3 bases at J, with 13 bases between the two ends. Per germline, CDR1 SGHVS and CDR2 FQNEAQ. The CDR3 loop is CASSLSLAGDYGYTF. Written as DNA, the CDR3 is TGTGCCAGCAGCTTATCATTAGCAGGGGACTATGGCTACACCTTC.

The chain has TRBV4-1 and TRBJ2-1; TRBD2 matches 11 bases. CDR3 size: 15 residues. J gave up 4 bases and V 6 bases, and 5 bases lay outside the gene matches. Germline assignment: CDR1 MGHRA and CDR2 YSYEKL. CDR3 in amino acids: CASSHSGGEYNEQFF. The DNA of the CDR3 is TGCGCCAGCAGTCATAGCGGGGGGGAATACAATGAGCAGTTCTTC.

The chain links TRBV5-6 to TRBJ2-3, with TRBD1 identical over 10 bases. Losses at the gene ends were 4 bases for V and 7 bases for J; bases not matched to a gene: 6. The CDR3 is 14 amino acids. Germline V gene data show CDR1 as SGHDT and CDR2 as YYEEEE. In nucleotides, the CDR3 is TGTGCCAGCAGCCCAGGACAGGGGGTAAATACGCAGTATTTT. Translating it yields CASSPGQGVNTQYF.

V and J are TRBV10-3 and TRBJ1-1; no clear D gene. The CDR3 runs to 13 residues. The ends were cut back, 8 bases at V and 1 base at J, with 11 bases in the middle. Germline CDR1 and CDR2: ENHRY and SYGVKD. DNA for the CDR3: TGTGCCATCGGCATCGGAGAGAACACTGAAGCTTTCTTT. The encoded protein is CAIGIGENTEAFF.

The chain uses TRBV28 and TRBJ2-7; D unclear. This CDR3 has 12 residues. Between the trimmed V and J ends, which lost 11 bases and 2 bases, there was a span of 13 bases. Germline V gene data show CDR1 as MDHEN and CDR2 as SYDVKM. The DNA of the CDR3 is TGTGCCCGCACTAAAGATCCCTACGAGCAGTACTTC. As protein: CARTKDPYEQYF. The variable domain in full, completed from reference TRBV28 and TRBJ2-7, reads DVKVTQSSRYLVKRTGEKVFLECVQDMDHENMFWYRQDPGLGLRLIYFSYDVKMKEKGDIPEGYSVSREKKERFSLILESASTNQTSMYLCARTKDPYEQYFGPGTRLTVT.

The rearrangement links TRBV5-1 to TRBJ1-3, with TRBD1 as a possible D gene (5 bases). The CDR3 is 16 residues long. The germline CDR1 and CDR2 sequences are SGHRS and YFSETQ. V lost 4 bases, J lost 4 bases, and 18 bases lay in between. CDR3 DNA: TGCGCCAGCAGCGTCGAACAGGCCACAGCGGGAAACACCATATATTTT. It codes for CASSVEQATAGNTIYF.

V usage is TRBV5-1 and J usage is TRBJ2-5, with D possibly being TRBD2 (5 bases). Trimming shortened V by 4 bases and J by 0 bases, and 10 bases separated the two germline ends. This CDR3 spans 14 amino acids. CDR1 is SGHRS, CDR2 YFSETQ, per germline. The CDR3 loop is CASSPGSNQETQYF. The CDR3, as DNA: TGCGCCAGCAGCCCTGGGAGCAACCAAGAGACCCAGTACTTC.

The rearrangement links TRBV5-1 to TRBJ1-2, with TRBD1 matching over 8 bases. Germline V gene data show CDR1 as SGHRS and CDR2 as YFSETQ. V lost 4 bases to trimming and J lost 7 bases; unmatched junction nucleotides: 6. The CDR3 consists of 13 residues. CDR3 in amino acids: CASSLTTGGGYTF. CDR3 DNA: TGCGCCAGCAGCCTAACAACAGGGGGTGGCTACACCTTC.

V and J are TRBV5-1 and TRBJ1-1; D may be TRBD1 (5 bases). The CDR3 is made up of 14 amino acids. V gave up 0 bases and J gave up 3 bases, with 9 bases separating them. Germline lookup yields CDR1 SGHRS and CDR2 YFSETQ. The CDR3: CASSLAGGYTEAFF. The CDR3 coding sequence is TGCGCCAGCAGCTTGGCGGGGGGATACACTGAAGCTTTCTTT.

CDR3 DNA sequence: TGTGCCAGCAGCTCTAGGACAGGGGGCATGGAGGTCCCCTACAATGAGCAGTTCTTC. Residues: CASSSRTGGMEVPYNEQFF. The V gene is TRBV7-3, the J gene TRBJ2-1; 11 nucleotides line up with TRBD1. This CDR3 spans 19 amino acids. The germline gives CDR1 SGHTA, CDR2 FQGTGA. The trim removed 4 bases at V and 2 bases at J, leaving 13 bases unmatched.

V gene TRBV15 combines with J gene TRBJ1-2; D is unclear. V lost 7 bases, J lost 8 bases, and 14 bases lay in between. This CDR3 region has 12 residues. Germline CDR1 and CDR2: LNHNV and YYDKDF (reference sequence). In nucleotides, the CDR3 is TGTGCCACCATCGGAGGACGAGGGGGCTACACCTTC. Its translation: CATIGGRGGYTF.

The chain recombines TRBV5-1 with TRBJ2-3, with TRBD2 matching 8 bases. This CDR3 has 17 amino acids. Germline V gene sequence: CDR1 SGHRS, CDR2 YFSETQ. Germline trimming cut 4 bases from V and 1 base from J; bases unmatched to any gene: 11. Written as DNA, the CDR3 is TGCGCCAGCAGCGTCGCGGGGGGCTCGACCCGCACAGATACGCAGTATTTT. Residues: CASSVAGGSTRTDTQYF.

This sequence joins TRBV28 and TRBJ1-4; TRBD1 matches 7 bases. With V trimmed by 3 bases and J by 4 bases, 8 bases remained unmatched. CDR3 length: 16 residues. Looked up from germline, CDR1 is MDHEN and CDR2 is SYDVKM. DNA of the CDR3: TGTGCCAGCAGTTTTATTGAGACAGGGAGTAATGAAAAACTGTTTTTT. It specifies CASSFIETGSNEKLFF. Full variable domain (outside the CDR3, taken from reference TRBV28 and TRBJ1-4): DVKVTQSSRYLVKRTGEKVFLECVQDMDHENMFWYRQDPGLGLRLIYFSYDVKMKEKGDIPEGYSVSREKKERFSLILESASTNQTSMYLCASSFIETGSNEKLFFGSGTQLSVL.

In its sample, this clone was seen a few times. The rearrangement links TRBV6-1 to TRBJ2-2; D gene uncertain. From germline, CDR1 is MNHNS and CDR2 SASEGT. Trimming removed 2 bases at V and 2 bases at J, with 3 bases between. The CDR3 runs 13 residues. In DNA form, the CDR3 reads TGTGCCAGCAGTGAACTAAACACCGGGGAGCTGTTTTTT. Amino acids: CASSELNTGELFF.

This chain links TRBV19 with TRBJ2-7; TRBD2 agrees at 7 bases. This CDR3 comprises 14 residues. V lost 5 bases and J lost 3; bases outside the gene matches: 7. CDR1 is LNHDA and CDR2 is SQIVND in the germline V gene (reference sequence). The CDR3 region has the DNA TGTGCCAGTAGTTCGGGGGGTTTTGGCTACGAGCAGTACTTC. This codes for CASSSGGFGYEQYF.

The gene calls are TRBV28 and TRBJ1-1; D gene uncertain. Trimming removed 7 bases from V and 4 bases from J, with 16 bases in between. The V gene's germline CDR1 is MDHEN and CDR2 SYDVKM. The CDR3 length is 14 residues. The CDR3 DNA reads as TGTGCCAGCACTCTAACACGGCGGAGCACTGAAGCTTTCTTT. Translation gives CASTLTRRSTEAFF.

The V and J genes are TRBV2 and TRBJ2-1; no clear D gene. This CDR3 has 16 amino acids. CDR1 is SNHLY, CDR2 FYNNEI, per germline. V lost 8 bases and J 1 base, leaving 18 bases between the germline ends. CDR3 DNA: TGTGCCAGCCCCCCCCACTCCGGAGTGTCCTACAATGAGCAGTTCTTC. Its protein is CASPPHSGVSYNEQFF.

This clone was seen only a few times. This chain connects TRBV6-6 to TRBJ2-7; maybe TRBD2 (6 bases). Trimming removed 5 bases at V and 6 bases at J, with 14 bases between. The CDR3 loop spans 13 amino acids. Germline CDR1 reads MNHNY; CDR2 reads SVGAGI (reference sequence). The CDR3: CASSRIGGLEQYF. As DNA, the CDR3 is TGTGCCAGCAGTCGCATTGGGGGACTCGAGCAGTACTTC.

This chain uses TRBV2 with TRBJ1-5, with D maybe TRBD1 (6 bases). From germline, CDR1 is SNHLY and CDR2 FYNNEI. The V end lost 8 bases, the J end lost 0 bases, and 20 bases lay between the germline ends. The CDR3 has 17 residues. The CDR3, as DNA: TGTGCCAGCGTGAGGGAGGGGGGGTGGTATAGCAATCAGCCCCAGCATTTT. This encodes CASVREGGWYSNQPQHF.

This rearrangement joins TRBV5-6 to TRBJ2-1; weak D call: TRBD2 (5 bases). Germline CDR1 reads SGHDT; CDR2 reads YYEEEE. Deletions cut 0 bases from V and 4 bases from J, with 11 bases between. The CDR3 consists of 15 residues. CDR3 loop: CASSLVERRYNEQFF. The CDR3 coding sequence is TGTGCCAGCAGCTTGGTCGAGCGGAGATACAATGAGCAGTTCTTC.

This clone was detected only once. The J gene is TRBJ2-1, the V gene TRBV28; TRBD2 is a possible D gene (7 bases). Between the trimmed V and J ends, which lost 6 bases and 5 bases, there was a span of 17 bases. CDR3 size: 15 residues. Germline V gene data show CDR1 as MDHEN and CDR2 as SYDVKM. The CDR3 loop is CASSRPSGGHNEQFF. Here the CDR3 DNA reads TGTGCCAGCAGCAGACCGTCGGGGGGCCACAATGAGCAGTTCTTC. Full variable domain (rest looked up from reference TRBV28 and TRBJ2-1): DVKVTQSSRYLVKRTGEKVFLECVQDMDHENMFWYRQDPGLGLRLIYFSYDVKMKEKGDIPEGYSVSREKKERFSLILESASTNQTSMYLCASSRPSGGHNEQFFGPGTRLTVL.

The CDR3 DNA sequence: TGTGCCAGCAGTTACTCGACAGGGAGGAAAGGCTACACCTTC. This sequence encodes CASSYSTGRKGYTF. The chain joins TRBV6-6 to TRBJ1-2; 7 bases are a match to TRBD1. Germline V CDR1 and CDR2: MNHNY, SVGAGI (reference sequence). Losses at the gene ends were 0 bases for V and 8 bases for J; bases not matched to a gene: 6. The CDR3 sequence is 14 residues long.

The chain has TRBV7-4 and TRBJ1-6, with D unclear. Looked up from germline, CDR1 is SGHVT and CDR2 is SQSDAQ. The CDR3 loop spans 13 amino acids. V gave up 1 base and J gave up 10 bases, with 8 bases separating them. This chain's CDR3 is CASSLGGDSPLHF. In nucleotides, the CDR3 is TGTGCCAGCAGCTTAGGGGGAGACTCACCCCTCCACTTT.

For the CDR3, the DNA is TGTGCCAGTAACGGCGGGAGCTCACCCCTCCACTTT. It encodes CASNGGSSPLHF. The genes are TRBV19 and TRBJ1-6; D not certain. Germline-derived CDR1 and CDR2 are LNHDA and SQIVND (reference sequence). CDR3 length: 12 amino acids. Trimming removed 7 bases at V and 10 bases at J, with 11 bases between.

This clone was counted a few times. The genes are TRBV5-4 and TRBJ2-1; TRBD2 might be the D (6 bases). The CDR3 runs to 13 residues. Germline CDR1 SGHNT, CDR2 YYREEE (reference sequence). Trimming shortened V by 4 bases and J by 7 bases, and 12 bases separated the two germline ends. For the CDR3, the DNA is TGTGCCAGCAGCCGGGACTTCCTGAATGAGCAGTTCTTC. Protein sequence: CASSRDFLNEQFF.

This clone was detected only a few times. CDR3 DNA: TGTGCCAGCAGTTTTGATTGGAGGGGGAACACTGAAGCTTTCTTT. Encoded protein: CASSFDWRGNTEAFF. The rearrangement links TRBV5-8 to TRBJ1-1; D perhaps matches TRBD1 (5 bases). Per germline, CDR1 SGHTS and CDR2 YDEGEE. V dropped 5 bases and J dropped 1 base, with 15 bases sitting between them. CDR3 length: 15 amino acids.